The following is a TCR beta chain sequence with its context. With 60 Vbeta and 13 Jbeta primers, the PCR was carried out. Authors' processing steps: Per a later analysis, the number of unique TCR beta chains was roughly 83 million, of which about 11 million were shared. The assay was immunoSEQ multiplex PCR, and TCRdb's table has in-frame clones only and misses some. V and J calls and clone size are those listed in that table; D and trimming were worked out from the DNA. The sample yields about 150,000 clones, almost 80% seen once. The sample comes from a study of cytomegalovirus exposure and HLA in healthy donors. CDR1 SGHTA and CDR2 FQGNSA come from the germline V gene. The CDR3 length is 16 residues. J gave up 1 base and V 5 bases, and 9 bases lay outside the gene matches.

The chain joins TRBV7-2 to TRBJ2-3; 7 nucleotides match TRBD2. The receptor comes from a woman aged 30 to 39 in good health and CMV-seronegative. Sequenced sample: PBMCs. CDR3 DNA sequence: TGTGCCAGCAGCCCAGTGGGCGGGGGAGGCACAGATACGCAGTATTTT. It encodes CASSPVGGGGTDTQYF. Complete variable domain (other parts from reference TRBV7-2 and TRBJ2-3): GAGVSQSPSNKVTEKGKDVELRCDPISGHTALYWYRQSLGQGLEFLIYFQGNSAPDKSGLPSDRFSAERTGGSVSTLTIQRTQQEDSAVYLCASSPVGGGGTDTQYFGPGTRLTVL.